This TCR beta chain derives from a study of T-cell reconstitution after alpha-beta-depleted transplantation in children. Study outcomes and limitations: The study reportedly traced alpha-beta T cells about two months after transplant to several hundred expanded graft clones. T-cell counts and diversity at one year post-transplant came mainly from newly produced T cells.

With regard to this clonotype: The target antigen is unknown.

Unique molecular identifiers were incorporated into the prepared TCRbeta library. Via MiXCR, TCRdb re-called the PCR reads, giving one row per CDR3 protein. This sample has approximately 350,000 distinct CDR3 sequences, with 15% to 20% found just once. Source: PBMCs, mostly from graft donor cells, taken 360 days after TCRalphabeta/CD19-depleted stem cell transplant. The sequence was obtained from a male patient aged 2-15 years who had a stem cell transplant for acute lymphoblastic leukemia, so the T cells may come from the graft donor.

The CDR3 is CASSQLGQGAYYGYTF. For the CDR3, the DNA is TGTGCCAGCAGCCAATTGGGACAGGGCGCATACTATGGCTACACCTTC. The chain joins TRBV11-2 to TRBJ1-2, with 9 bases fitting TRBD1. There are 16 residues in the CDR3. V gave up 5 bases and J gave up 3 bases; unmatched junction bases: 10. Germline V CDR1 and CDR2: SGHAT, FQNNGV.